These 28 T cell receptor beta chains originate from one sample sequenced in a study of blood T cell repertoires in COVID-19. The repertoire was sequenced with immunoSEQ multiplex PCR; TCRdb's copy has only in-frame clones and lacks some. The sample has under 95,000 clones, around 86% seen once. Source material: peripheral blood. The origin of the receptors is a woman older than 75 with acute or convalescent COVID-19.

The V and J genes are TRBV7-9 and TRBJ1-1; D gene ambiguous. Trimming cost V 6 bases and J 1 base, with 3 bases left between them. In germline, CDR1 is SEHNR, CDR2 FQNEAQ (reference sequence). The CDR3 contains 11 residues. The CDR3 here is CASSKNTEAFF. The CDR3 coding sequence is TGTGCCAGCAGTAAGAACACTGAAGCTTTCTTT.

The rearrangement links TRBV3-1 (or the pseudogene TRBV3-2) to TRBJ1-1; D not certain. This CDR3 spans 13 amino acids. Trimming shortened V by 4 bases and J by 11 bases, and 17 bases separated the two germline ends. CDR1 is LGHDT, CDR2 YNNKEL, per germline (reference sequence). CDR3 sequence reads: CASSLRGGVVAFF. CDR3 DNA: TGTGCCAGCAGCCTAAGAGGTGGTGTAGTGGCTTTCTTT.

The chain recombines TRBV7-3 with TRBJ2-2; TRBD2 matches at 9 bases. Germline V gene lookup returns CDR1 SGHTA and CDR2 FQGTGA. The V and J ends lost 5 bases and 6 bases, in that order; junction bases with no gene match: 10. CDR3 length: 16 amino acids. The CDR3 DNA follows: TGTGCCAGCAGCACAAGTGGCGGGGGGGCCCCCGGGGAGCTGTTTTTT. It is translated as CASSTSGGGAPGELFF.

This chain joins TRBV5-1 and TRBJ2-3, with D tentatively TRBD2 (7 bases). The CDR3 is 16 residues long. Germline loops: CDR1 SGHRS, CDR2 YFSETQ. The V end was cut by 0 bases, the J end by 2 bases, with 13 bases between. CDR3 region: CASSLVGGGPTDTQYF. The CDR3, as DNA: TGCGCCAGCAGCTTGGTGGGGGGGGGCCCCACAGATACGCAGTATTTT.

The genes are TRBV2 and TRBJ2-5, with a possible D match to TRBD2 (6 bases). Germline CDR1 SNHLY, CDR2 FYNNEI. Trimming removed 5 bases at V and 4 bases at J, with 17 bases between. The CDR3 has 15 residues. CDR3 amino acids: CASSSSTSRGETQYF. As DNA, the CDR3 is TGTGCCAGCAGTTCGTCGACTAGTAGGGGAGAGACCCAGTACTTC.

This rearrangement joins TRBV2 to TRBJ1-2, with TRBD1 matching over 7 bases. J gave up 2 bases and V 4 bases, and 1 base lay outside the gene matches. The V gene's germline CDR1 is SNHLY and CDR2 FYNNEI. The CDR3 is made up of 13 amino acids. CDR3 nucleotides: TGTGCCAGCAGTGCGGGACAGAACTATGGCTACACCTTC. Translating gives CASSAGQNYGYTF.

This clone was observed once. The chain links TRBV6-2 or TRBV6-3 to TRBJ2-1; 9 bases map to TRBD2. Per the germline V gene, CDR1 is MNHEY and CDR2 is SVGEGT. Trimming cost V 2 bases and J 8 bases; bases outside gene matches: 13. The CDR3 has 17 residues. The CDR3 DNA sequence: TGTGCCAGCAGTTACCCCTTAGCGGGGGCGCTTAGGGATGAGCAGTTCTTC. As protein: CASSYPLAGALRDEQFF.

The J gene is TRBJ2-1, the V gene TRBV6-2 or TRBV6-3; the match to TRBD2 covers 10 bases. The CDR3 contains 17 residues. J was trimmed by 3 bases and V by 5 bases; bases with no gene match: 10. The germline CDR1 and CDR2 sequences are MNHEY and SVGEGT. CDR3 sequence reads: CASSHVRERGGYNEQFF. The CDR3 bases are TGTGCCAGCAGTCACGTCCGGGAGCGGGGGGGCTACAATGAGCAGTTCTTC.

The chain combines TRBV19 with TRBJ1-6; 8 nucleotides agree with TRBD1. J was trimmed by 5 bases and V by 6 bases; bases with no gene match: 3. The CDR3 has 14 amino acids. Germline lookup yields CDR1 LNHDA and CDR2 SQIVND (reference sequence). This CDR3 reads CASRGQVDNSPLHF. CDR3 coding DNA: TGTGCCAGTAGGGGACAGGTCGATAATTCACCCCTCCACTTT.

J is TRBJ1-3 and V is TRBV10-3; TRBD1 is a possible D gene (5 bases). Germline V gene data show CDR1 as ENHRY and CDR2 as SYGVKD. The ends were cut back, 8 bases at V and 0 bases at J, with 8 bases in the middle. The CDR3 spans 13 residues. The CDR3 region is CAIQQVSGNTIYF. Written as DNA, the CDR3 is TGTGCCATCCAACAGGTCTCTGGAAACACCATATATTTT.

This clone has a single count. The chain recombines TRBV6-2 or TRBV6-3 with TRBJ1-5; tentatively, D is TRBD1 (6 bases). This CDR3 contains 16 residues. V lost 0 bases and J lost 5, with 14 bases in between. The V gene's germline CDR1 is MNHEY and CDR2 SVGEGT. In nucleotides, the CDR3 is TGTGCCAGCAGTTACTCGTGGACAGATAAAGATCAGCCCCAGCATTTT. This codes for CASSYSWTDKDQPQHF.

The CDR3 DNA sequence: TGTGCCAGTGCGACAGGGGGGCGGAACACTGAAGCTTTCTTT. It translates to CASATGGRNTEAFF. The V gene is TRBV19, the J gene TRBJ1-1, with 9 bases matching TRBD1. V lost 8 bases, J lost 1 base, and 5 bases stayed unmatched. The CDR3 length is 14 residues. Germline V CDR1 and CDR2: LNHDA, SQIVND (reference sequence).

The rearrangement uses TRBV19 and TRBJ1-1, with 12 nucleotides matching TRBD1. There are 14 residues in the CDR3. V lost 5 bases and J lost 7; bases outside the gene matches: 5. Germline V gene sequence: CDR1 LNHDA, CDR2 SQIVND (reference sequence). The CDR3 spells CASSAGTGGFEAFF. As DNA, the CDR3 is TGTGCCAGTAGTGCCGGGACAGGGGGCTTTGAAGCTTTCTTT.

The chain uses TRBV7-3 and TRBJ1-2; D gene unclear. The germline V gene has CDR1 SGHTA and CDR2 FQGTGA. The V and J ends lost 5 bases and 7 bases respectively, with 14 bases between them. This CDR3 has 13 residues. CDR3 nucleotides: TGTGCCAGCAGCCCGACACCTACGGCTGGCTACACCTTC. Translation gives CASSPTPTAGYTF.

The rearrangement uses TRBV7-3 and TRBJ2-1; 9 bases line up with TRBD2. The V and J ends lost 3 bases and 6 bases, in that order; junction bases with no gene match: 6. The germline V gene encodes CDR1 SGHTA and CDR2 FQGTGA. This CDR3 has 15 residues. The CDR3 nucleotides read TGTGCCAGCAGCTTTAGCGGGGGTCCGGCCAATGAGCAGTTCTTC. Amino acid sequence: CASSFSGGPANEQFF. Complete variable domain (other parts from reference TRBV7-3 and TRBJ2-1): GAGVSQTPSNKVTEKGKYVELRCDPISGHTALYWYRQSLGQGPEFLIYFQGTGAADDSGLPNDRFFAVRPEGSVSTLKIQRTERGDSAVYLCASSFSGGPANEQFFGPGTRLTVL.

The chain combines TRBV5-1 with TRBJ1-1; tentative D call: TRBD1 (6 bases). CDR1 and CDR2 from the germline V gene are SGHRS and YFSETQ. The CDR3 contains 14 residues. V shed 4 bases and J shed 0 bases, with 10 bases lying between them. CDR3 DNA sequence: TGCGCCAGCAGCCAGGGACATTTGAACACTGAAGCTTTCTTT. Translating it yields CASSQGHLNTEAFF.

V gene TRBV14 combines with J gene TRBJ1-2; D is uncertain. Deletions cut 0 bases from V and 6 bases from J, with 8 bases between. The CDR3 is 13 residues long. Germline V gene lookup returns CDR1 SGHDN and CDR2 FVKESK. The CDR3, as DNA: TGTGCCAGCAGCCAAGATCGGACTAATGGCTACACCTTC. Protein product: CASSQDRTNGYTF. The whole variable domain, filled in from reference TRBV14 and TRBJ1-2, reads EAGVTQFPSHSVIEKGQTVTLRCDPISGHDNLYWYRRVMGKEIKFLLHFVKESKQDESGMPNNRFLAERTGGTYSTLKVQPAELEDSGVYFCASSQDRTNGYTFGSGTRLTVV.

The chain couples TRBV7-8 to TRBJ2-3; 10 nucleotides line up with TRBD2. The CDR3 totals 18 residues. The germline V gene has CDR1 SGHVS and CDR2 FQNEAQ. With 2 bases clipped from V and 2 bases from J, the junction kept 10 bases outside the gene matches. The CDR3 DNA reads TGTGCCAGCAGCTTACAGTCTAGCGGGAGTTCCCCCACAGATACGCAGTATTTT. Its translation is CASSLQSSGSSPTDTQYF.

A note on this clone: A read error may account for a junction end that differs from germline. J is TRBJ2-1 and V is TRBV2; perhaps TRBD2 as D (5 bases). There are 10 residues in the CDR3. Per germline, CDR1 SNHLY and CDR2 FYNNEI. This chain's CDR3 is CASKASSVLF. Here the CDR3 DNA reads TGTGCCAGCAAGGCTAGCTCGGTGCTCTTC. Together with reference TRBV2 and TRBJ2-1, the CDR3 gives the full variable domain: EPEVTQTPSHQVTQMGQEVILRCVPISNHLYFYWYRQILGQKVEFLVSFYNNEISEKSEIFDDQFSVERPDGSNFTLKIRSTKLEDSAMYFCASKASSVLFGPGTRLTVL.

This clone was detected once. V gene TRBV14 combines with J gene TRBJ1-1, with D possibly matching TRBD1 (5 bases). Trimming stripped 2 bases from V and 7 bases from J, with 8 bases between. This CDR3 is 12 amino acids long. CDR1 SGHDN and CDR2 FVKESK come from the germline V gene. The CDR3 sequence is CASSQLTVEAFF. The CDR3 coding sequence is TGTGCCAGCAGCCAACTGACAGTTGAAGCTTTCTTT.

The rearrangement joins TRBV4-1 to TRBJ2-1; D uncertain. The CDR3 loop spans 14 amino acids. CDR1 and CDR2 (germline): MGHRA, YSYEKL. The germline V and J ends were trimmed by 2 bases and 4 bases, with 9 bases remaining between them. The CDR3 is CASSQTHMYNEQFF. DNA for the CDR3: TGCGCCAGCAGCCAAACACATATGTACAATGAGCAGTTCTTC.

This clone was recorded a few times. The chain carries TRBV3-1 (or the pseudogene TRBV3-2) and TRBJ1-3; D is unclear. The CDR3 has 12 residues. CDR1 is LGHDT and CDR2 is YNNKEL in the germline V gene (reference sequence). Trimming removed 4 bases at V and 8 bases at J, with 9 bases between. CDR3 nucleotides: TGTGCCAGCAGCCCTAACCGTTACACCATATATTTT. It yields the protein CASSPNRYTIYF.

CDR3 DNA: TGCGCCAGCAGCTTGTTTTGGACTAGCGGTGAGCAGTACTTC. Encoded protein: CASSLFWTSGEQYF. V usage is TRBV5-1 and J usage is TRBJ2-7; 10 bases align to TRBD2. This CDR3 comprises 14 residues. Germline V gene lookup returns CDR1 SGHRS and CDR2 YFSETQ. The junction had 5 bases not matched to a gene; V was cut back by 1 base and J by 7 bases.

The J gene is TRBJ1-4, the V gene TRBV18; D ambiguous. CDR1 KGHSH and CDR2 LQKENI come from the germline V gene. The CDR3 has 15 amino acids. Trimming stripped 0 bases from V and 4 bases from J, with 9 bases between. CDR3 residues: CASSPPVNSNEKLFF. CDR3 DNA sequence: TGTGCCAGCTCACCACCGGTGAACAGTAATGAAAAACTGTTTTTT.

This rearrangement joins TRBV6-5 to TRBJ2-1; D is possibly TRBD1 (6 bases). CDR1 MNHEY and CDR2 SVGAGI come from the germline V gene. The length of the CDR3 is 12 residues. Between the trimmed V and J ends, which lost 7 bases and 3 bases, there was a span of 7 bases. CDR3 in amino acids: CASMTGYNEQFF. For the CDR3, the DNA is TGTGCCAGCATGACAGGCTACAATGAGCAGTTCTTC.

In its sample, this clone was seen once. The DNA for the CDR3 is TGCGCCAGCAGCTTGAGGGCTAGCGGGGGCAGGAATGAGCAGTTCTTC. Amino acids: CASSLRASGGRNEQFF. The V call is TRBV5-1, the J call TRBJ2-1; TRBD2 matches 10 bases. This CDR3 is built from 16 residues. With 1 base clipped from V and 7 bases from J, the junction kept 8 bases outside the gene matches. Germline CDR1 SGHRS, CDR2 YFSETQ.

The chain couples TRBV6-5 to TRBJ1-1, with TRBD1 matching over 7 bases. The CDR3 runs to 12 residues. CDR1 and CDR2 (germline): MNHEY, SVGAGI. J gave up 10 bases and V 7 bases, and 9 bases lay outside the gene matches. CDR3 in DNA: TGTGCCAGCAAAGGGACAGACGGTGGAGCTTTCTTT. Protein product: CASKGTDGGAFF.

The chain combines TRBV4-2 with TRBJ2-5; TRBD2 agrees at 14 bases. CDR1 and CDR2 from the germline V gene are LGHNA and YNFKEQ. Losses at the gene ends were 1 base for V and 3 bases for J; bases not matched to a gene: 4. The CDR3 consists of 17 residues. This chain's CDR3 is CASSQAATSGGEETQYF. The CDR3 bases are TGTGCCAGCAGCCAAGCTGCGACTAGCGGGGGGGAAGAGACCCAGTACTTC.